What follows are 18 T cell receptor beta chains derived from one specimen sequenced in a study of blood T cell repertoires in COVID-19. Measured with immunoSEQ multiplex PCR; TCRdb has only the in-frame clones, and not every one. The data hold about 280,000 clones, with approximately 81% observed a single time. The specimen was PBMCs or T cells enriched from blood (not recorded which). The receptors were sampled from a woman in her 50s who had recovered from COVID-19.

This clone was counted between two and nine times. The V call is TRBV11-1, the J call TRBJ1-1; D remains ambiguous. CDR1 is SGHAT, CDR2 FQDESV, per germline (reference sequence). This CDR3 region has 14 residues. V was trimmed by 5 bases and J by 3 bases, leaving 13 bases between them. The CDR3 DNA is TGTGCCAGCAGCCCGGGTGTTCGGGACACTGAAGCTTTCTTT. Translated: CASSPGVRDTEAFF.

The J gene is TRBJ1-5, the V gene TRBV4-1; no clear D gene. V dropped 0 bases and J dropped 4 bases, with 13 bases sitting between them. Germline lookup yields CDR1 MGHRA and CDR2 YSYEKL. The length of the CDR3 is 16 residues. Here the CDR3 DNA reads TGCGCCAGCAGCCAAGAATCCACTAATAGGAATCAGCCCCAGCATTTT. It translates to CASSQESTNRNQPQHF.

This clone was seen a few times. The chain recombines TRBV7-9 with TRBJ1-5, with D possibly TRBD1 on 5 matching bases. The germline V and J ends were trimmed by 7 bases and 7 bases, with 14 bases remaining between them. The germline gives CDR1 SEHNR, CDR2 FQNEAQ (reference sequence). The CDR3 spans 13 residues. CDR3 DNA: TGTGCCAGCAACCATGGGAGGGGACAGCCCCAGCATTTT. This codes for CASNHGRGQPQHF.

The DNA for the CDR3 is TGTGCCAGCTCACCACCCGGGAATGCAGATACGCAGTATTTT. This encodes CASSPPGNADTQYF. The chain is built from TRBV18 and TRBJ2-3, with a possible D match to TRBD2 (5 bases). This CDR3 has 14 amino acids. V was trimmed by 0 bases and J by 4 bases, leaving 8 bases between them. The germline V gene has CDR1 KGHSH and CDR2 LQKENI.

The chain is built from TRBV5-6 and TRBJ1-2; D may be TRBD1 (5 bases). The CDR3 sequence is 14 residues long. The germline gives CDR1 SGHDT, CDR2 YYEEEE. Trimming left V 3 bases short and J 4 bases short, with 13 bases between. Written as DNA, the CDR3 is TGTGCCAGCAGCTCTTCAGGGAACTTCTATGGCTACACCTTC. Translated: CASSSSGNFYGYTF.

The chain carries TRBV13 and TRBJ2-5; TRBD2 is a possible D gene (6 bases). V lost 5 bases to trimming and J lost 4 bases, with 11 bases between them. CDR3 length equals 13 residues. Germline loops: CDR1 PRHDT, CDR2 FYEKMQ (reference sequence). The CDR3 reads CASSTGGIETQYF. The CDR3 DNA is TGTGCCAGCAGCACCGGGGGAATAGAGACCCAGTACTTC.

In DNA form, the CDR3 reads TGTGCCAGCAGTTACCGGCGGGGGGGCAATCAGCCCCAGCATTTT. Protein sequence: CASSYRRGGNQPQHF. The V call is TRBV6-5, the J call TRBJ1-5, with D possibly TRBD1 on 5 matching bases. CDR3 length equals 15 residues. Trimming left V 2 bases short and J 2 bases short, with 10 bases between. The germline CDR1 and CDR2 sequences are MNHEY and SVGAGI.

V gene TRBV27 combines with J gene TRBJ1-2; 10 bases match TRBD1. Trimming removed 5 bases from V and 8 bases from J; junction bases left unmatched: 8. The CDR3 contains 14 residues. Germline CDR1 MNHEY, CDR2 SMNVEV (reference sequence). The CDR3 here is CASSGRQGAQGYTF. The CDR3 coding sequence is TGTGCCAGCAGTGGCCGACAGGGGGCGCAGGGCTACACCTTC.

The chain combines TRBV3-1 (or the pseudogene TRBV3-2) with TRBJ1-5, with D tentatively TRBD1 (5 bases). The CDR3 is 15 amino acids. With 0 bases removed from V and 4 bases from J, the gap between germline ends came to 10 bases. The V gene's germline CDR1 is LGHDT and CDR2 YNNKEL (reference sequence). CDR3 loop: CASSQDVAGNQPQHF. As DNA, the CDR3 is TGTGCCAGCAGCCAAGATGTGGCAGGGAATCAGCCCCAGCATTTT.

The chain couples TRBV28 to TRBJ2-7, with TRBD1 identical over 7 bases. V shed 3 bases and J 4 bases; nucleotides not matched to a gene: 9. Germline V lookup: CDR1 MDHEN, CDR2 SYDVKM. This CDR3 contains 15 residues. The CDR3 sequence: CASSFQDRPDYEQYF. The CDR3 region has the DNA TGTGCCAGCAGTTTTCAGGACAGGCCCGATTACGAGCAGTACTTC.

This chain uses TRBV19 with TRBJ2-2, with 9 nucleotides matching TRBD1. The CDR3 consists of 16 residues. In germline, CDR1 is LNHDA, CDR2 SQIVND (reference sequence). The J segment lost 3 bases and the V segment lost 4 bases, leaving 6 bases of the junction unmatched. The CDR3 sequence is CASSTPDRGHTGELFF. CDR3 bases: TGTGCCAGTAGTACACCGGACAGGGGACACACCGGGGAGCTGTTTTTT.

The chain couples TRBV7-6 to TRBJ2-1, with TRBD2 identical over 10 bases. CDR1 and CDR2 (germline): SGHVS, FNYEAQ. The CDR3 extends over 12 amino acids. With V trimmed by 6 bases and J by 7 bases, 0 bases remained unmatched. The CDR3 region is CASRTSGNEQFF. Written as DNA, the CDR3 is TGTGCCAGCAGGACTAGCGGGAATGAGCAGTTCTTC.

The V gene is TRBV19, the J gene TRBJ2-3; 11 nucleotides match TRBD1. Germline lookup yields CDR1 LNHDA and CDR2 SQIVND (reference sequence). V shed 3 bases, J shed 5 bases, and the junction held 1 base outside the gene matches. The CDR3 contains 14 residues. The CDR3, as DNA: TGTGCCAGTAGTATGGGACAGGGGGTAGATACGCAGTATTTT. This encodes CASSMGQGVDTQYF. The entire variable domain, with the rest obtained from reference TRBV19 and TRBJ2-3, is as follows: DGGITQSPKYLFRKEGQNVTLSCEQNLNHDAMYWYRQDPGQGLRLIYYSQIVNDFQKGDIAEGYSVSREKKESFPLTVTSAQKNPTAFYLCASSMGQGVDTQYFGPGTRLTVL.

The chain employs TRBV7-9 and TRBJ2-1; unclear D gene. V was clipped by 5 bases and J by 7 bases, with 9 bases between them. The CDR3 runs to 12 residues. Germline V gene data show CDR1 as SEHNR and CDR2 as FQNEAQ (reference sequence). The CDR3 DNA reads TGTGCCAGCAGCCCGACTTATAATGAGCAGTTCTTC. This sequence encodes CASSPTYNEQFF. The full variable domain, its missing parts supplied by reference TRBV7-9 and TRBJ2-1, is DTGVSQNPRHKITKRGQNVTFRCDPISEHNRLYWYRQTLGQGPEFLTYFQNEAQLEKSRLLSDRFSAERPKGSFSTLEIQRTEQGDSAMYLCASSPTYNEQFFGPGTRLTVL.

This rearrangement joins TRBV5-5 to TRBJ1-5; 9 positions match TRBD1. The CDR3 sequence is 13 residues long. From germline, CDR1 is SGHKS and CDR2 YYEKEE (reference sequence). The J segment lost 7 bases and the V segment lost 4 bases, leaving 3 bases of the junction unmatched. The CDR3: CASSPGTGQPQHF. CDR3 sequence (DNA): TGTGCCAGCAGCCCGGGGACAGGGCAGCCCCAGCATTTT.

The rearrangement joins TRBV7-8 to TRBJ1-5; 7 bases fit TRBD1. The CDR3 sequence is 14 residues long. Germline loops: CDR1 SGHVS, CDR2 FQNEAQ. The ends lost 5 bases at V and 2 bases at J; junction bases unmatched: 3. This CDR3 reads CASSGTGGNQPQHF. CDR3 nucleotide sequence: TGTGCCAGCAGCGGAACAGGGGGCAATCAGCCCCAGCATTTT.

The chain carries TRBV2 and TRBJ1-2; no firm D call. CDR3 length equals 12 residues. With 4 bases removed from V and 4 bases from J, the gap between germline ends came to 7 bases. Per germline, CDR1 SNHLY and CDR2 FYNNEI. CDR3 coding DNA: TGTGCCAGCAGTGTCTTGAGCTATGGCTACACCTTC. Protein sequence: CASSVLSYGYTF.

This chain connects TRBV11-2 to TRBJ1-6; 7 nucleotides align to TRBD1. The length of the CDR3 is 15 residues. With V trimmed by 5 bases and J by 5 bases, 6 bases remained unmatched. Germline-derived CDR1 and CDR2 are SGHAT and FQNNGV. The CDR3, as DNA: TGTGCCAGCAGCCGGACCGGGACAGATAATTCACCCCTCCACTTT. Translation: CASSRTGTDNSPLHF.